This T cell receptor beta chain was obtained from a study of T cell changes during pregnancy in multiple sclerosis. Sequenced by immunoSEQ multiplex PCR; TCRdb stores in-frame clones only, minus some. The table includes some 81,000 clones, approximately 94% detected once. Sequences were derived from peripheral blood, sampled after pregnancy. This receptor was identified in a female donor in good health, enrolled as a control in a pregnancy study.

CDR3 sequence (DNA): TGCGCCAGCAGCGCTAGGGAGCGGACCTACAATGAGCAGTTCTTC. This codes for CASSARERTYNEQFF. The V gene is TRBV5-1, the J gene TRBJ2-1; TRBD2 might be the D (5 bases). The ends were cut back, 4 bases at V and 2 bases at J, with 13 bases in the middle. Germline lookup yields CDR1 SGHRS and CDR2 YFSETQ. This CDR3 contains 15 residues.